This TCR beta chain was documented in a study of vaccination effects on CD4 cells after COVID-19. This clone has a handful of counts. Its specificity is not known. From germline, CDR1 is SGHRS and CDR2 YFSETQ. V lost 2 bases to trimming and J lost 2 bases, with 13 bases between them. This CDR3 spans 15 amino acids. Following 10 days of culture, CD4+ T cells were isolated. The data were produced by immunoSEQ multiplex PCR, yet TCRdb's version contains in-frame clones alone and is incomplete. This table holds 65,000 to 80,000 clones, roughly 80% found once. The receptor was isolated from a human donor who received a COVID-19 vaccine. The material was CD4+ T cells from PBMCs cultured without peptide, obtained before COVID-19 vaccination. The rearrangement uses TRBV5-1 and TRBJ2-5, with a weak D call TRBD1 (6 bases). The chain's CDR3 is CASSFPGTSQETQYF. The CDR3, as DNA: TGCGCCAGCAGCTTTCCTGGGACAAGTCAAGAGACCCAGTACTTC.